This T cell receptor (beta chain) emerged from a study of molecular identifiers for immune sequencing clone quantification (dated by TCRdb to 2017 to 2018). General notes on the study: For a replicate experiment, RNA from 20,000 or 100,000 naive CD8 T cells was divided into five aliquots, and four of the five aliquots were sequenced. CD8 T cells were used in a methods study to benchmark molecular-identifier clustering-based TCR repertoire sequencing (MIDCIRS) and TCR RNA copy counting. Study-wide conclusions, independent of this receptor: The naive libraries included spiked-in Jurkat TCR RNA (about nine copies' worth), and this Jurkat TCR RNA is not part of the donor repertoire. The sizes of highly expanded clones could end up underestimated when identical TCR molecules share a barcode. When barcode sub-clustering was omitted, TCR diversity was inflated by chimeric consensus sequences, with chimeras reaching as high as 47%. Spiked-in Jurkat TCR RNA equivalent to a single cell was reported to be detectable even among 980,000 or so naive CD8 T cells. In CMV-specific effector cells, clones with more than 20 RNA copies accounted for over 98% of molecules, whereas in naive cells such clones accounted for under 1%. Approximately 3.3 recovered TCR RNA copies per cell were obtained by modeling, versus roughly 10 by digital PCR, implying a capture efficiency of about 30%.

Libraries of naive CD8 T cells were built from anywhere between roughly 17,000 and 1,100,000 sorted cells, with 10%, 30% or 50% of the purified RNA used. Naive CD8 T cells were FACS-sorted as CD8+CD4-CCR7+CD45RA+ on a BD FACSAria II into RLT Plus buffer. To test detection sensitivity, Jurkat RNA equivalent to roughly eleven TCR copies was spiked into samples of roughly 18,000-1,100,000 naive CD8 T cells. CD8 T cells were enriched with RosetteSep CD8+ T Cell Enrichment Cocktail and Ficoll-Paque, followed by ACK red cell lysis. CDR1 and CDR2 are read off the germline V gene as ENHRY and SYGVKD. The CDR3 starts with the cysteine, ends with the phenylalanine, and has 16 residues. The only DNA kept is the CDR3, 48 bases in frame from the first base. Trimming removed 4 bases from V and 2 bases from J, leaving 18 bases between the germline ends. Library method: PCR. Sequencing was performed on an Illumina HiSeq 4000. Bulk TCR libraries were prepared as previously described, using TCR primers listed in Table S5. The Qiagen AllPrep DNA/RNA kit was used to purify total RNA. Before analysis, reads from multiple sequencing runs of one library were combined. The paper's data handling went like this. Reads were retained only if an exact TCR constant sequence was present, and the retained reads were trimmed to 150 nt and grouped according to their 12-nt molecular barcodes. Reads in each barcode group were sub-clustered using a 15% Levenshtein threshold, and a quality-weighted consensus sequence was built for each RNA molecule. Non-functional sequences were excluded, and lower-count sequences lying one edit away from another sequence were also excluded. On the basis of fitting two negative binomial distributions, barcode sub-clusters with fewer than 20% of the maximum read count were discarded. TCRdb passed the public sequencing reads through fastp at Q25 and MiXCR, retaining productive beta sequences. When rows share a CDR3 protein, they turn into one entry using the most common DNA and genes. In this record, the V and J calls reflect TCRdb's handling and not the investigators' own analysis. Across this sample there are some 66,000 distinct CDR3 sequences, with 15% to 20% seen only once. The leading ten clones occupy under 1.5% of the sample.

This clonotype was observed at least ten times. Which antigen it targets is not known. No much larger clonotype is one base removed from it; base qualities were not supplied. The chain is assembled from TRBV10-3 and TRBJ2-7; the D segment could be TRBD2, given 6 matching bases. The clonotype comes from a human donor in good health. Some libraries in this study had Jurkat cell RNA spiked in. Sequencing used naive CD8+ T cells from blood, with Jurkat cell RNA spiked in. This specimen's cell subset or site label, interpreted: FACS-sorted CD8+CD4-CCR7+CD45RA+ naive T cells. CDR3 loop: CAISGRAGTDAYEQYF. The DNA is TGTGCCATCAGTGGGAGGGCGGGGACCGATGCCTACGAGCAGTACTTC.